One sample yielded the 26 T cell receptor beta chains listed below, sequenced in a study of T cell responses to AZD1222 COVID-19 vaccine. Using immunoSEQ multiplex PCR, the repertoire was profiled, and TCRdb retains in-frame clones only, with some absent. The sample shows around 180,000 clones, roughly 87% of them seen only once. Specimen: peripheral blood, collected on day 0 of AZD1222 vaccination. These receptors originate from an adult in good health.

The V gene is TRBV5-8, the J gene TRBJ1-2; unclear D gene. The CDR3 loop spans 15 amino acids. Between the trimmed V and J ends, which lost 6 bases and 6 bases, there was a span of 21 bases. The germline gives CDR1 SGHTS, CDR2 YDEGEE. CDR3 protein: CASTVDFGGPDGYTF. CDR3 in DNA: TGTGCCAGCACGGTGGACTTCGGAGGGCCCGATGGCTACACCTTC.

Here the CDR3 DNA reads TGTGCCAGCAGTTACTCGCCTCAGGGGGGCACTGAAGCTTTCTTT. This codes for CASSYSPQGGTEAFF. The chain employs TRBV6-5 and TRBJ1-1; 7 bases fit TRBD1. Germline values: CDR1 MNHEY, CDR2 SVGAGI. J gave up 4 bases and V 0 bases, and 5 bases lay outside the gene matches. The CDR3 is made up of 15 amino acids.

This clone was seen once. The CDR3 is CASHSGTSDNEQFF. CDR3 nucleotide sequence: TGTGCCAGCCACTCGGGGACTAGCGACAATGAGCAGTTCTTC. The chain couples TRBV3-1 (or the pseudogene TRBV3-2) to TRBJ2-1; TRBD2 agrees at 10 bases. Per germline, CDR1 LGHDT and CDR2 YNNKEL (reference sequence). CDR3 length: 14 residues. J was trimmed by 5 bases and V by 8 bases; bases with no gene match: 6.

The chain employs TRBV28 and TRBJ1-5; 12 nucleotides agree with TRBD1. This CDR3 is 16 amino acids long. V was pared by 5 bases and J by 2 bases, with 4 bases of the junction left unmatched. Germline values: CDR1 MDHEN, CDR2 SYDVKM. The CDR3 loop is CASSIGTGGGNQPQHF. The CDR3 DNA reads as TGTGCCAGCAGTATAGGGACAGGGGGCGGCAATCAGCCCCAGCATTTT.

V and J are TRBV7-2 and TRBJ1-5; maybe TRBD1 (5 bases). V was cut by 0 bases and J by 6 bases, with 15 bases left in between. Germline CDR1 reads SGHTA; CDR2 reads FQGNSA. The CDR3 extends over 16 amino acids. CDR3 in amino acids: CASSLAWQGGSQPQHF. The CDR3 DNA follows: TGTGCCAGCAGCTTAGCGTGGCAGGGCGGAAGTCAGCCCCAGCATTTT.

The V and J genes are TRBV5-1 and TRBJ1-2; 8 nucleotides line up with TRBD1. The junction had 9 bases not matched to a gene; V was cut back by 1 base and J by 7 bases. The length of the CDR3 is 15 residues. CDR1 is SGHRS and CDR2 is YFSETQ in the germline V gene. CDR3 nucleotide sequence: TGCGCCAGCAGCTTGCAAGCCCAGGGGGCCGGTGGCTACACCTTC. Translated, it gives CASSLQAQGAGGYTF.

The chain uses TRBV7-3 and TRBJ1-1; 8 nucleotides match TRBD1. V dropped 6 bases and J dropped 3; count of bases not matched to a gene: 3. The V gene's germline CDR1 is SGHTA and CDR2 FQGTGA. CDR3 size: 13 residues. The CDR3 coding sequence is TGTGCCAGCAGTCGACAGGGGTACACTGAAGCTTTCTTT. As protein: CASSRQGYTEAFF.

This clone was seen just once. The chain recombines TRBV6-5 with TRBJ2-1; a weak D match, TRBD2 (7 bases). Between the trimmed V and J ends, which lost 7 bases and 6 bases, there was a span of 16 bases. Germline V gives CDR1 MNHEY, CDR2 SVGAGI. The CDR3 runs 14 residues. The CDR3 region is CASTKTGGPNEQFF. The CDR3 DNA sequence: TGTGCCAGCACCAAGACCGGGGGGCCCAATGAGCAGTTCTTC.

This chain uses TRBV6-5 with TRBJ1-1, with D possibly matching TRBD1 (5 bases). Germline-derived CDR1 and CDR2 are MNHEY and SVGAGI. V lost 6 bases and J 3 bases, leaving 14 bases between the germline ends. This CDR3 is built from 14 residues. The CDR3 region is CASSRSQGDTEAFF. In DNA form, the CDR3 reads TGTGCCAGCAGCCGTAGCCAGGGAGACACTGAAGCTTTCTTT.

V usage is TRBV2 and J usage is TRBJ2-5; 8 positions agree with TRBD1. The CDR3 is 16 residues long. V lost 3 bases and J lost 5; bases outside the gene matches: 11. The germline V gene encodes CDR1 SNHLY and CDR2 FYNNEI. The CDR3 here is CASSDQGALGMETQYF. The CDR3 DNA reads TGTGCCAGCAGTGACCAGGGGGCGCTAGGAATGGAGACCCAGTACTTC.

V and J are TRBV9 and TRBJ1-6; D might be TRBD1 (5 bases). Germline V gene data show CDR1 as SGDLS and CDR2 as YYNGEE. Trimming took 7 bases from V and 0 from J, leaving 14 bases between them. The CDR3 totals 16 residues. The CDR3 region has the DNA TGTGCCAGCGGCACGGGGCCCAGCTCCTATAATTCACCCCTCCACTTT. It is translated as CASGTGPSSYNSPLHF. The full variable domain, rest sourced from reference TRBV9 and TRBJ1-6, is DSGVTQTPKHLITATGQRVTLRCSPRSGDLSVYWYQQSLDQGLQFLIQYYNGEERAKGNILERFSAQQFPDLHSELNLSSLELGDSALYFCASGTGPSSYNSPLHFGNGTRLTVT.

Only a few counts were recorded for this clone. The V gene is TRBV6-5, the J gene TRBJ2-7; TRBD2 is a possible D gene (6 bases). CDR1 and CDR2 (germline): MNHEY, SVGAGI. CDR3 length equals 15 residues. Trimming pared 7 bases from V and 3 bases from J, leaving 19 bases between. The CDR3, as DNA: TGTGCCAGCACCGCAAACGGGGAGGAGTTCTACGAGCAGTACTTC. Its protein is CASTANGEEFYEQYF.

This rearrangement joins TRBV28 to TRBJ1-2; a weak D match, TRBD1 (5 bases). The CDR3 totals 15 residues. The V gene lost 5 bases and the J gene lost 2 bases, with 15 bases spanning the gap. Looked up from germline, CDR1 is MDHEN and CDR2 is SYDVKM. The CDR3 region is CASSPRGSVNYGYTF. The CDR3 nucleotides are TGTGCCAGCAGTCCCCGGGGCAGTGTGAACTATGGCTACACCTTC.

This chain links TRBV19 with TRBJ2-7, with a possible D match to TRBD2 (7 bases). Between the trimmed V and J ends, which lost 3 bases and 3 bases, there was a span of 15 bases. The CDR3 covers 15 residues. Germline CDR1 reads LNHDA; CDR2 reads SQIVND (reference sequence). The DNA for the CDR3 is TGTGCCAGTAGTATTCTAGCGGACAGCCTCTACGAGCAGTACTTC. Protein sequence: CASSILADSLYEQYF.

This chain links TRBV6-1 with TRBJ2-7; 13 bases match TRBD2. V lost 6 bases to trimming and J lost 11 bases; unmatched junction nucleotides: 10. Per the germline V gene, CDR1 is MNHNS and CDR2 is SASEGT. The CDR3 runs to 14 residues. CDR3 nucleotides: TGTGCCAGCAGCCTAGGGGGGACTAGCGGGAAGGAGTACTTC. This translates into CASSLGGTSGKEYF.

The rearrangement joins TRBV19 to TRBJ1-6, with D possibly being TRBD1 (5 bases). CDR3 length equals 16 residues. V dropped 0 bases and J dropped 7 bases, with 13 bases sitting between them. Germline V CDR1 and CDR2: LNHDA, SQIVND (reference sequence). The CDR3 nucleotides read TGTGCCAGTAGTATAGAGGCCAGGGAAATGAATTCACCCCTCCACTTT. Protein: CASSIEAREMNSPLHF.

The CDR3: CASSDPSGRETYNEQFF. For the CDR3, the DNA is TGTGCCAGCAGCGATCCTAGCGGGAGGGAAACCTACAATGAGCAGTTCTTC. The rearrangement joins TRBV9 to TRBJ2-1; 12 bases are shared with TRBD2. This CDR3 has 17 residues. Per the germline V gene, CDR1 is SGDLS and CDR2 is YYNGEE. Unmatched junction bases numbered 6, after V lost 3 bases and J lost 2 bases.

The V and J genes are TRBV7-9 and TRBJ2-1, with D uncertain. The CDR3 totals 16 residues. Germline V gene lookup returns CDR1 SEHNR and CDR2 FQNEAQ (reference sequence). V lost 4 bases to trimming and J lost 0 bases, with 13 bases between them. The CDR3 DNA follows: TGTGCCAGCAGCTCCACCTCTCGGACCTCCTACAATGAGCAGTTCTTC. Protein: CASSSTSRTSYNEQFF.

The rearrangement uses TRBV5-1 and TRBJ1-6; perhaps TRBD1 as D (5 bases). Trimming pared 8 bases from V and 1 base from J, leaving 7 bases between. CDR3 length: 13 amino acids. Per germline, CDR1 SGHRS and CDR2 YFSETQ. CDR3 region: CASQGSYNSPLHF. CDR3 sequence (DNA): TGCGCCAGTCAGGGTTCCTATAATTCACCCCTCCACTTT. The full variable domain, its missing parts supplied by reference TRBV5-1 and TRBJ1-6, is KAGVTQTPRYLIKTRGQQVTLSCSPISGHRSVSWYQQTPGQGLQFLFEYFSETQRNKGNFPGRFSGRQFSNSRSEMNVSTLELGDSALYLCASQGSYNSPLHFGNGTRLTVT.

The rearrangement joins TRBV7-2 to TRBJ1-3, with unresolved D. This CDR3 is 14 amino acids long. Trimming pared 1 base from V and 0 bases from J, leaving 4 bases between. The germline V gene has CDR1 SGHTA and CDR2 FQGNSA. The CDR3 sequence is CASSLGVSGNTIYF. CDR3 nucleotide sequence: TGTGCCAGCAGCTTAGGGGTCTCTGGAAACACCATATATTTT. Full variable domain (outside the CDR3, taken from reference TRBV7-2 and TRBJ1-3): GAGVSQSPSNKVTEKGKDVELRCDPISGHTALYWYRQSLGQGLEFLIYFQGNSAPDKSGLPSDRFSAERTGGSVSTLTIQRTQQEDSAVYLCASSLGVSGNTIYFGEGSWLTVV.

V gene TRBV18 combines with J gene TRBJ2-1; 9 bases map to TRBD2. The CDR3 extends over 15 amino acids. The junction had 3 bases not matched to a gene; V was cut back by 2 bases and J by 4 bases. Germline values: CDR1 KGHSH, CDR2 LQKENI. The CDR3 is CASSPGAGGYNEQFF. The CDR3 DNA reads TGTGCCAGCTCACCAGGTGCGGGAGGGTACAATGAGCAGTTCTTC. Complete variable domain (other parts from reference TRBV18 and TRBJ2-1): NAGVMQNPRHLVRRRGQEARLRCSPMKGHSHVYWYRQLPEEGLKFMVYLQKENIIDESGMPKERFSAEFPKEGPSILRIQQVVRGDSAAYFCASSPGAGGYNEQFFGPGTRLTVL.

This CDR3 reads CASSLSPPGQGPTTNEKLFF. The DNA of the CDR3 is TGTGCCAGCAGCTTAAGCCCGCCGGGACAGGGACCTACAACTAATGAAAAACTGTTTTTT. V and J are TRBV11-3 and TRBJ1-4, with 9 bases that match TRBD1. The CDR3 is made up of 20 amino acids. Germline V CDR1 and CDR2: SGHNT, YENEEA. V was pared by 2 bases and J by 0 bases, with 13 bases of the junction left unmatched. The whole variable domain, filled in from reference TRBV11-3 and TRBJ1-4, reads EAGVVQSPRYKIIEKKQPVAFWCNPISGHNTLYWYLQNLGQGPELLIRYENEEAVDDSQLPKDRFSAERLKGVDSTLKIQPAELGDSAVYLCASSLSPPGQGPTTNEKLFFGSGTQLSVL.

This clone has just a few counts. The gene calls are TRBV6-1 and TRBJ1-1; D is ambiguous. Trimming removed 2 bases from V and 3 bases from J, with 10 bases in between. The CDR3 has 14 amino acids. Germline V lookup: CDR1 MNHNS, CDR2 SASEGT. The CDR3 is CASSELGGYTEAFF. CDR3 bases: TGTGCCAGCAGTGAACTAGGAGGGTACACTGAAGCTTTCTTT.

The rearrangement uses TRBV2 and TRBJ2-1; no clear D. The CDR3 contains 18 residues. The V gene's germline CDR1 is SNHLY and CDR2 FYNNEI. The V and J ends lost 3 bases and 0 bases respectively, with 18 bases between them. This CDR3 is CASSDSVRQRRSYNEQFF. CDR3 coding DNA: TGTGCCAGCAGTGACTCGGTTAGGCAGCGCCGCTCCTACAATGAGCAGTTCTTC.

The rearrangement joins TRBV29-1 to TRBJ1-5; D perhaps matches TRBD1 (5 bases). The CDR3 contains 13 residues. V was cut by 4 bases and J by 6 bases, with 13 bases left in between. In germline, CDR1 is SQVTM, CDR2 ANQGSEA. DNA of the CDR3: TGCAGCGTTGGCGGGGGAAGCGGTCAGCCCCAGCATTTT. Its translation is CSVGGGSGQPQHF.

J is TRBJ2-1 and V is TRBV2, with TRBD1 identical over 8 bases. The CDR3 loop spans 15 amino acids. Per germline, CDR1 SNHLY and CDR2 FYNNEI. Losses at the gene ends were 4 bases for V and 3 bases for J; bases not matched to a gene: 5. The CDR3 DNA reads TGTGCCAGCAGTGGCCCAGGGGGCATCTACAATGAGCAGTTCTTC. It codes for CASSGPGGIYNEQFF.